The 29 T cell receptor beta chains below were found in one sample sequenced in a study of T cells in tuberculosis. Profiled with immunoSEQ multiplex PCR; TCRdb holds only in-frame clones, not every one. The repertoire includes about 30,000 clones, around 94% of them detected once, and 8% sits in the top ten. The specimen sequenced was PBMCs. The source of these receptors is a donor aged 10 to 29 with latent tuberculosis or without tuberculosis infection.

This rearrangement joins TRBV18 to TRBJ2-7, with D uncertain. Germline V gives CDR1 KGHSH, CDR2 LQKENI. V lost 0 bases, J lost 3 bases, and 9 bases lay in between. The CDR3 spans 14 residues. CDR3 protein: CASSPPNRFYEQYF. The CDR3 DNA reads TGTGCCAGCTCACCACCGAATAGATTCTACGAGCAGTACTTC. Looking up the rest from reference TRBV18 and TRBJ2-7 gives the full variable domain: NAGVMQNPRHLVRRRGQEARLRCSPMKGHSHVYWYRQLPEEGLKFMVYLQKENIIDESGMPKERFSAEFPKEGPSILRIQQVVRGDSAAYFCASSPPNRFYEQYFGPGTRLTVT.

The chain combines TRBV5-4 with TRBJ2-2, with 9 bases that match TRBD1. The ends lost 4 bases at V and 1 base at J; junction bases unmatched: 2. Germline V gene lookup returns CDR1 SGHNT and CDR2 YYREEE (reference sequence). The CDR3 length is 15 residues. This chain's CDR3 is CASSRQGGNTGELFF. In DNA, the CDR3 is TGTGCCAGCAGCCGACAGGGGGGGAACACCGGGGAGCTGTTTTTT. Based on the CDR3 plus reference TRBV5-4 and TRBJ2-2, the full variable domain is ETGVTQSPTHLIKTRGQQVTLRCSSQSGHNTVSWYQQALGQGPQFIFQYYREEENGRGNFPPRFSGLQFPNYSSELNVNALELDDSALYLCASSRQGGNTGELFFGEGSRLTVL.

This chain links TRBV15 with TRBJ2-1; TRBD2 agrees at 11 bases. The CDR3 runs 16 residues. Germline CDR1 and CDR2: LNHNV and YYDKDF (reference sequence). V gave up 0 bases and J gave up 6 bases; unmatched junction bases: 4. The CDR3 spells CATSRDTSGSTNEQFF. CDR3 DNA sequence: TGTGCCACCAGCAGAGACACTAGCGGGAGTACCAATGAGCAGTTCTTC.

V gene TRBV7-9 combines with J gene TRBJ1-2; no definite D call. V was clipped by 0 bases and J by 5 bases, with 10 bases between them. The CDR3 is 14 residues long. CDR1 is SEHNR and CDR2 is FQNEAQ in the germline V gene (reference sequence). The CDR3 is CASSLANSGYGYTF. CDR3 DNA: TGTGCCAGCAGCTTAGCAAATTCGGGGTATGGCTACACCTTC. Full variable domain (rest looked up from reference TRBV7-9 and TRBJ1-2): DTGVSQNPRHKITKRGQNVTFRCDPISEHNRLYWYRQTLGQGPEFLTYFQNEAQLEKSRLLSDRFSAERPKGSFSTLEIQRTEQGDSAMYLCASSLANSGYGYTFGSGTRLTVV.

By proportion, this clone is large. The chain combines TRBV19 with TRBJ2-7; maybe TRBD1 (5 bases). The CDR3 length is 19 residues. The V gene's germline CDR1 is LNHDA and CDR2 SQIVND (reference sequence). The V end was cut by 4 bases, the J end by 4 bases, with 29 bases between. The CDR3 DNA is TGTGCCAGTAGTACCAGACTTGGAGCGCAAGGGGTGCGGTTTTACGAGCAGTACTTC. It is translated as CASSTRLGAQGVRFYEQYF.

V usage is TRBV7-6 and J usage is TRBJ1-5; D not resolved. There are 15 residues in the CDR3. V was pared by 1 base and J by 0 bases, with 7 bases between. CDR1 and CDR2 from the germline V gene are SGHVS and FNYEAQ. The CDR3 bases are TGTGCCAGCAGCTTAGGAACACGTAGCAATCAGCCCCAGCATTTT. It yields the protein CASSLGTRSNQPQHF.

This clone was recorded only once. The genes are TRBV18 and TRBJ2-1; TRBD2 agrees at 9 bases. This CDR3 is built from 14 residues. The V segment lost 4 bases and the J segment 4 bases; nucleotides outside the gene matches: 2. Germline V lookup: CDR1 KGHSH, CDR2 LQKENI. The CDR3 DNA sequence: TGTGCCAGCTCACATAGCGGGAGTTACAATGAGCAGTTCTTC. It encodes CASSHSGSYNEQFF.

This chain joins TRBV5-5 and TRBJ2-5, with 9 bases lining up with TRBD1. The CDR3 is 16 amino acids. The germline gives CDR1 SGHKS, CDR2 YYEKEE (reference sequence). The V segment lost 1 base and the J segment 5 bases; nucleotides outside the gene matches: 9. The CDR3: CASSLRGTGLWETQYF. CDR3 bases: TGTGCCAGCAGCTTGAGGGGGACAGGGCTATGGGAGACCCAGTACTTC.

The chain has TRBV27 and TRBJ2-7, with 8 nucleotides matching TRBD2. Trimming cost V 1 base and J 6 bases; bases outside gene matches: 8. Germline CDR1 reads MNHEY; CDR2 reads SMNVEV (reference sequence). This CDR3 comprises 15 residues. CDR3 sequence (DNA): TGTGCCAGCAGTTTATACGCGGGGGGCGCGTCCGAGCAGTACTTC. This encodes CASSLYAGGASEQYF.

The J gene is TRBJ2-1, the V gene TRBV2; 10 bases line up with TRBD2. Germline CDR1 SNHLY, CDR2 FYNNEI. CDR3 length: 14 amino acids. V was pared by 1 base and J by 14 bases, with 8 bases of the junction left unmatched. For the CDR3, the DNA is TGTGCCAGCAGTGAAGTTGGGACTAGCGTAAGAGAGTTCTTC. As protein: CASSEVGTSVREFF.

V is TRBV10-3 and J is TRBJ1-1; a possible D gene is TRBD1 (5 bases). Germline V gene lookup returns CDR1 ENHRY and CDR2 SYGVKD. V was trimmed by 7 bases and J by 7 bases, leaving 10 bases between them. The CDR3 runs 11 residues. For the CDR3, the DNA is TGTGCCATCACTGGGGGGGGTGAAGCTTTCTTT. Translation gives CAITGGGEAFF.

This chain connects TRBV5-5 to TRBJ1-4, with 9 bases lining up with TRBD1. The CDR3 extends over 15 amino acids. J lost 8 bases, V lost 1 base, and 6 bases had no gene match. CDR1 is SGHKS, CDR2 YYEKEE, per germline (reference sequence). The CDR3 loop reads CASSLLQGAREKLFF. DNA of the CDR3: TGTGCCAGCAGCTTGCTACAGGGGGCCCGAGAAAAACTGTTTTTT. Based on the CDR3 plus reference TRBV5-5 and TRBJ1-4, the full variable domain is DAGVTQSPTHLIKTRGQQVTLRCSPISGHKSVSWYQQVLGQGPQFIFQYYEKEERGRGNFPDRFSARQFPNYSSELNVNALLLGDSALYLCASSLLQGAREKLFFGSGTQLSVL.

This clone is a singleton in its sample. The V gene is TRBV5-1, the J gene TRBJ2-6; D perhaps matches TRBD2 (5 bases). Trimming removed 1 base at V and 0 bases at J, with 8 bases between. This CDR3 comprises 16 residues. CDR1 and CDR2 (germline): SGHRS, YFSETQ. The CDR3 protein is CASSLPAGSGANVLTF. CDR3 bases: TGCGCCAGCAGCTTGCCCGCGGGCTCTGGGGCCAACGTCCTGACTTTC. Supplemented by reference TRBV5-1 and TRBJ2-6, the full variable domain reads KAGVTQTPRYLIKTRGQQVTLSCSPISGHRSVSWYQQTPGQGLQFLFEYFSETQRNKGNFPGRFSGRQFSNSRSEMNVSTLELGDSALYLCASSLPAGSGANVLTFGAGSRLTVL.

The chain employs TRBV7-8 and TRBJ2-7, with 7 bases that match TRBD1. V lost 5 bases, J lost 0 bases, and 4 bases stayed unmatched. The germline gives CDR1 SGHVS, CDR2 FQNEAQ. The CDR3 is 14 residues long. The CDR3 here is CASSPWDSSYEQYF. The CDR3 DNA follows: TGTGCCAGCAGCCCCTGGGACAGCTCCTACGAGCAGTACTTC.

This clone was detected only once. CDR3 loop: CASGNRVHGNTIYF. The CDR3 DNA is TGTGCCAGCGGAAACAGGGTTCACGGAAACACCATATATTTT. The chain employs TRBV2 and TRBJ1-3; the D gene is possibly TRBD1 (6 bases). Germline V gene sequence: CDR1 SNHLY, CDR2 FYNNEI. The CDR3 is 14 residues long. V was shortened by 8 bases and J by 4 bases, with 15 bases between the two germline ends.

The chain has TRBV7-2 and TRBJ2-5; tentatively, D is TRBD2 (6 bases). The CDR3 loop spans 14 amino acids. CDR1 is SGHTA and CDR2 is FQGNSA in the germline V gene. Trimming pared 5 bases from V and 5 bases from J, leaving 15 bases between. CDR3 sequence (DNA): TGTGCCAGCAGCCCACGGACTAACAAGGAGACCCAGTACTTC. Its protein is CASSPRTNKETQYF.

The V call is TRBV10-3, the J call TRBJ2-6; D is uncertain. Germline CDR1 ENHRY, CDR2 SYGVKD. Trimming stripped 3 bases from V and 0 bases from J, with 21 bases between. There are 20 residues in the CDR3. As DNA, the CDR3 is TGTGCCATCAGTGATCGCTTTAAGCAGGCGTCCGACTCTGGGGCCAACGTCCTGACTTTC. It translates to CAISDRFKQASDSGANVLTF.

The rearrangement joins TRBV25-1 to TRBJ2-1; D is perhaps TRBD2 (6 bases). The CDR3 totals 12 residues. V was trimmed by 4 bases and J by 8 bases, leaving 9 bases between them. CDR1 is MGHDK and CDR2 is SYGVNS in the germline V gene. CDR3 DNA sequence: TGTGCCAGCAGTGTTGTAGCGGATGAGCAGTTCTTC. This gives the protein CASSVVADEQFF.

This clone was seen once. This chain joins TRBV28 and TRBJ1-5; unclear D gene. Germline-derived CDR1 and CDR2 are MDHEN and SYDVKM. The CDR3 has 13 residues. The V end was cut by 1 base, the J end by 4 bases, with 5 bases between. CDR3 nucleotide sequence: TGTGCCAGCAGTTTATCGGGGAATCAGCCCCAGCATTTT. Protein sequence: CASSLSGNQPQHF.

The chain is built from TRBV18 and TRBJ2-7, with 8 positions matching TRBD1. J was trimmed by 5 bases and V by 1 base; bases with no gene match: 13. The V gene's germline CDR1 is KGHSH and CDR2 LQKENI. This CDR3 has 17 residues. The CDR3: CASSPLVSGTGRDEQYF. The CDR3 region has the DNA TGTGCCAGCTCACCACTCGTATCCGGGACAGGTCGCGACGAGCAGTACTTC.

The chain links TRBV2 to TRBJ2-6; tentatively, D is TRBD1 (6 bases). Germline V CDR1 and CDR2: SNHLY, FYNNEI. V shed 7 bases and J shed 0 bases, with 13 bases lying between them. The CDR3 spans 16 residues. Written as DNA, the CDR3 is TGTGCCAGCAAGGAACAGGGCTCCTCTGGGGCCAACGTCCTGACTTTC. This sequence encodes CASKEQGSSGANVLTF.

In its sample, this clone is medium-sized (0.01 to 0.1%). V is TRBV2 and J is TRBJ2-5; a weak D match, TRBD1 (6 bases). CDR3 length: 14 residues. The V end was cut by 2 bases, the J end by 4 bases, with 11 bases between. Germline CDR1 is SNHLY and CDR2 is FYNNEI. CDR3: CASSERRGPETQYF. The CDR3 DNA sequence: TGTGCCAGCAGTGAACGCAGGGGACCAGAGACCCAGTACTTC.

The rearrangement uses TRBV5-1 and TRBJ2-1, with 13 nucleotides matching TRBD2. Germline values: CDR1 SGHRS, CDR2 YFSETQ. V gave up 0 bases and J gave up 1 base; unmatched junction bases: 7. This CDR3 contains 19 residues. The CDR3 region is CASSLEGLAGDASYNEQFF. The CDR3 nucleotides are TGCGCCAGCAGCTTGGAAGGACTAGCGGGGGACGCATCCTACAATGAGCAGTTCTTC.

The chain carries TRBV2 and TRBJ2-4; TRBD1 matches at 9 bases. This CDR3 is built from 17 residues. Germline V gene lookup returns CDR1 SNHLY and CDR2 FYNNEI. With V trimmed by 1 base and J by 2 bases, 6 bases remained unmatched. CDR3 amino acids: CASSEEWTGDTKNIQYF. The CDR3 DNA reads TGTGCCAGCAGTGAAGAATGGACAGGGGATACCAAAAACATTCAGTACTTC.

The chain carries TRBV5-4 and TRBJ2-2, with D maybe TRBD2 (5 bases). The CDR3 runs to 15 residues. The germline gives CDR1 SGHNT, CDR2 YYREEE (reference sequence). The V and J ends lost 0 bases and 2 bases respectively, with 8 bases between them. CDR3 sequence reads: CASSLARGNTGELFF. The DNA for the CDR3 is TGTGCCAGCAGCTTGGCCCGGGGAAACACCGGGGAGCTGTTTTTT. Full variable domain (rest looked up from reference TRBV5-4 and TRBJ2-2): ETGVTQSPTHLIKTRGQQVTLRCSSQSGHNTVSWYQQALGQGPQFIFQYYREEENGRGNFPPRFSGLQFPNYSSELNVNALELDDSALYLCASSLARGNTGELFFGEGSRLTVL.

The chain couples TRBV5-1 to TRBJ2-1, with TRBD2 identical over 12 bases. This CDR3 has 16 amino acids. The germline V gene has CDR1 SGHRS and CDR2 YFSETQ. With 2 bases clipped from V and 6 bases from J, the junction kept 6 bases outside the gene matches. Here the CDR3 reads CASSLSLAGGGNEQFF. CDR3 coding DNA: TGCGCCAGCAGCTTAAGCCTAGCGGGAGGGGGCAATGAGCAGTTCTTC.

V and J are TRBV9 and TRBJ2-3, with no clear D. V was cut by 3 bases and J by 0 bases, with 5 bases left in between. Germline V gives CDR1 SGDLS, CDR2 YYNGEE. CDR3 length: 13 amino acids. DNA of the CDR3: TGTGCCAGCAGCGACTCTAGCACAGATACGCAGTATTTT. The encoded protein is CASSDSSTDTQYF.

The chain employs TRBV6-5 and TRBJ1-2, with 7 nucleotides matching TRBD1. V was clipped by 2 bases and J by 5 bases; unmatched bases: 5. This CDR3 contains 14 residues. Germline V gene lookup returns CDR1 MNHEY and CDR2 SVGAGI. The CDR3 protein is CASSYTGAPYGYTF. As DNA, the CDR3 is TGTGCCAGCAGTTACACAGGGGCCCCATATGGCTACACCTTC.

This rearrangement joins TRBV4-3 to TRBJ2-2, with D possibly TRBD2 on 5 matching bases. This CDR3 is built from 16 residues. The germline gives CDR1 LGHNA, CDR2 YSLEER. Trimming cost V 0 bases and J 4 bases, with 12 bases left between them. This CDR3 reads CASSQDPTGSTGELFF. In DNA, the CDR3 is TGCGCCAGCAGCCAAGATCCAACGGGAAGCACCGGGGAGCTGTTTTTT.